Listed here are 17 T cell receptor beta chains from one sample, sequenced in a study of shared clonotypes between healthy human individuals. Method: immunoSEQ multiplex PCR; TCRdb's copy keeps in-frame clones and lacks some. The sample lists roughly 1,100,000 clones, around 74% seen once, with 1.4% in the top ten. Sequences were obtained from memory CD4+ T cells sorted from blood. Sample subset: CD45RA-negative fraction. These receptors came from a man between 18 and 35 years old in good health.

This rearrangement joins TRBV7-6 to TRBJ2-7; 9 nucleotides align to TRBD2. The CDR3 loop spans 15 amino acids. Germline V CDR1 and CDR2: SGHVS, FNYEAQ. The ends lost 1 base at V and 6 bases at J; junction bases unmatched: 7. CDR3 protein: CASSLGASGAIEQYF. In DNA form, the CDR3 reads TGTGCCAGCAGCTTAGGTGCTAGCGGGGCCATCGAGCAGTACTTC.

The rearrangement joins TRBV9 to TRBJ2-3; a possible D gene is TRBD1 (6 bases). The ends were cut back, 4 bases at V and 1 base at J, with 13 bases in the middle. CDR3 length: 15 amino acids. CDR1 is SGDLS, CDR2 YYNGEE, per germline. In DNA, the CDR3 is TGTGCCAGCAGCAGTCCAGGGGCCCGCACAGATACGCAGTATTTT. Translating gives CASSSPGARTDTQYF.

This chain joins TRBV5-1 and TRBJ2-2; D unresolved. Germline CDR1 and CDR2: SGHRS and YFSETQ. V lost 6 bases and J lost 3, with 9 bases in between. This CDR3 comprises 13 residues. This chain's CDR3 is CASKVQDTGELFF. CDR3 coding DNA: TGCGCCAGCAAGGTGCAGGACACCGGGGAGCTGTTTTTT. Full variable domain (outside the CDR3, taken from reference TRBV5-1 and TRBJ2-2): KAGVTQTPRYLIKTRGQQVTLSCSPISGHRSVSWYQQTPGQGLQFLFEYFSETQRNKGNFPGRFSGRQFSNSRSEMNVSTLELGDSALYLCASKVQDTGELFFGEGSRLTVL.

CDR3 nucleotide sequence: TGCGCCAGCTCCCCGGACAGGGACGATGAAAAACTGTTTTTT. Protein sequence: CASSPDRDDEKLFF. The V gene is TRBV5-1, the J gene TRBJ1-4; 8 positions agree with TRBD1. Germline V CDR1 and CDR2: SGHRS, YFSETQ. The CDR3 runs to 14 residues. J lost 6 bases, V lost 7 bases, and 8 bases had no gene match.

The CDR3 protein is CASSLDRLSYGYTF. The CDR3 bases are TGTGCCAGCAGCTTAGATCGGCTCTCCTATGGCTACACCTTC. This chain links TRBV7-8 with TRBJ1-2; no clear D. The CDR3 is 14 amino acids. With 1 base removed from V and 4 bases from J, the gap between germline ends came to 10 bases. Germline values: CDR1 SGHVS, CDR2 FQNEAQ.

The CDR3 sequence: CASSLGAGAAQETQYF. For the CDR3, the DNA is TGTGCCAGCAGCTTAGGCGCCGGGGCCGCACAAGAGACCCAGTACTTC. The chain links TRBV7-3 to TRBJ2-5; D may be TRBD1 or TRBD2 (5 bases each). The length of the CDR3 is 16 residues. The germline V gene encodes CDR1 SGHTA and CDR2 FQGTGA. Trimming left V 2 bases short and J 2 bases short, with 15 bases between. The full variable domain, with the rest looked up from reference TRBV7-3 and TRBJ2-5, is GAGVSQTPSNKVTEKGKYVELRCDPISGHTALYWYRQSLGQGPEFLIYFQGTGAADDSGLPNDRFFAVRPEGSVSTLKIQRTERGDSAVYLCASSLGAGAAQETQYFGPGTRLLVL.

There are many counts of this clone. This rearrangement joins TRBV9 to TRBJ2-2, with D unclear. Per the germline V gene, CDR1 is SGDLS and CDR2 is YYNGEE. Trimming removed 2 bases at V and 6 bases at J, with 5 bases between. The CDR3 extends over 12 amino acids. CDR3 bases: TGTGCCAGCAGCGTCAGACCCGGGGAGCTGTTTTTT. This translates into CASSVRPGELFF.

The chain couples TRBV6-1 to TRBJ1-3; D gene unclear. Germline V gene sequence: CDR1 MNHNS, CDR2 SASEGT. The CDR3 has 14 residues. The V and J ends lost 8 bases and 1 base respectively, with 12 bases between them. CDR3 sequence (DNA): TGTGCCAGCTCTTTAAAACGGTCTGGAAACACCATATATTTT. Translation gives CASSLKRSGNTIYF.

The CDR3 region has the DNA TGTGCCAGCAGCTCCGGGGACCTTTCCTACGAGCAGTACTTC. Translating gives CASSSGDLSYEQYF. The chain links TRBV28 to TRBJ2-7; the D call may be TRBD1 or TRBD2 (5 bases each). The CDR3 totals 14 residues. Germline lookup yields CDR1 MDHEN and CDR2 SYDVKM. V was trimmed by 6 bases and J by 1 base, leaving 13 bases between them.

The chain has TRBV14 and TRBJ2-7, with D possibly being TRBD1 (5 bases). CDR3 length: 13 amino acids. CDR1 SGHDN and CDR2 FVKESK come from the germline V gene. Trimming removed 2 bases from V and 1 base from J, with 6 bases in between. The CDR3 is CASSQQGSYEQYF. The CDR3 DNA reads TGTGCCAGCAGCCAACAGGGTTCCTACGAGCAGTACTTC.

In its sample, this clone was seen many times. In DNA, the CDR3 is TGTGCCAGCAGTTTGGACGGGACTAGCCGATCCAATGAGCAGTTCTTC. Its translation is CASSLDGTSRSNEQFF. The chain links TRBV27 to TRBJ2-1; 9 nucleotides match TRBD2. After removal of 3 bases from V and 6 bases from J, the junction contained 9 bases not matched to a gene. The CDR3 runs to 16 residues. Germline V gene sequence: CDR1 MNHEY, CDR2 SMNVEV (reference sequence).

Worth noting for this clone: This same CDR3 is encoded by further DNA sequences in the sample. The chain uses TRBV18 and TRBJ1-1; a weak D match, TRBD1 (5 bases). CDR3 length equals 14 residues. CDR1 and CDR2 from the germline V gene are KGHSH and LQKENI. Trimming cost V 3 bases and J 5 bases, with 13 bases left between them. CDR3 protein: CASSPRGGGTEAFF. CDR3 coding DNA: TGTGCCAGCTCACCCCGGGGGGGAGGTACTGAAGCTTTCTTT.

This chain links TRBV4-1 with TRBJ1-1; TRBD1 is a possible D gene (6 bases). Trimming took 3 bases from V and 1 from J, leaving 12 bases between them. Germline-derived CDR1 and CDR2 are MGHRA and YSYEKL. The CDR3 sequence is 15 residues long. In DNA, the CDR3 is TGCGCCAGCAGCCATGAGGGACAACCGAACACTGAAGCTTTCTTT. Protein: CASSHEGQPNTEAFF.

CDR3 sequence (DNA): TGCGCCAGCAGCCAAGACGCAGGGGCAGCTGAAAAACTGTTTTTT. The encoded protein is CASSQDAGAAEKLFF. J is TRBJ1-4 and V is TRBV4-1; TRBD1 might be the D (6 bases). V was shortened by 0 bases and J by 7 bases, with 12 bases between the two germline ends. This CDR3 is 15 amino acids long. Germline lookup yields CDR1 MGHRA and CDR2 YSYEKL.

The chain links TRBV27 to TRBJ2-1; 10 bases fit TRBD2. Germline V gene data show CDR1 as MNHEY and CDR2 as SMNVEV (reference sequence). This CDR3 has 18 amino acids. The J segment lost 7 bases and the V segment lost 0 bases, leaving 12 bases of the junction unmatched. For the CDR3, the DNA is TGTGCCAGCAGTTTATCGATAAGGTGGCTAGCGGGAGAAAATGAGCAGTTCTTC. It codes for CASSLSIRWLAGENEQFF.

In the case of this clone: This could be a read error, since a much larger clone is one nucleotide away. Within the sample, other DNA sequences also encode this same CDR3. V usage is TRBV7-9 and J usage is TRBJ2-3, with D unresolved. This CDR3 contains 11 residues. The germline gives CDR1 SEHNR, CDR2 FQNEAQ (reference sequence). V was trimmed by 3 bases and J by 4 bases, leaving 2 bases between them. Written as DNA, the CDR3 is TGTGCCAGCAGCTTCGCAGATACGCAGTATTTT. The encoded protein is CASSFADTQYF.

This clone has just one count. V and J are TRBV2 and TRBJ2-1; 10 bases align to TRBD2. CDR3 length: 16 residues. Unmatched junction bases numbered 8, after V lost 3 bases and J lost 6 bases. Germline CDR1 is SNHLY and CDR2 is FYNNEI. The CDR3 nucleotides are TGTGCCAGCAGTGACCCCGGGACTAGCGAGATCAATGAGCAGTTCTTC. Translated, it gives CASSDPGTSEINEQFF.